This T cell receptor beta chain was documented in a study of response to subunit inactivated influenza vaccine. Study outcomes and limitations: Researchers suggested that each seasonal influenza vaccination recruits few new T cells.

This CDR3 region has 16 residues. The V and J ends lost 2 bases and 3 bases respectively, with 14 bases between them. TCRdb reanalysed the RT-PCR reads using MiXCR and keeps one entry per CDR3 protein. The data show about 540,000 distinct CDR3 sequences, around 15% seen once. As regards this clonotype: As yet, its antigen is unknown.

V and J are TRBV12-3 or TRBV12-4 and TRBJ2-1; D may be TRBD2 (6 bases). The sequence was collected from a man aged 45-60 years who received an inactivated influenza vaccine. Sequences were derived from PBMCs from blood, sampled 12 days after vaccination. CDR3 bases: TGTGCCAGCAGTTTAAGGGCAGGAGGGAGCTACAATGAGCAGTTCTTC. Residues: CASSLRAGGSYNEQFF.